This T cell receptor beta chain is drawn from a study of T-cell reconstitution after alpha-beta-depleted transplantation in children. The study, taken as a whole, reports: Where alpha-beta T cells came from about two months after transplant was reportedly several hundred expanded graft clones.

Points on this clonotype: Its antigen remains unidentified.

Unique molecular identifiers were incorporated into the prepared TCRbeta library. TCRdb recomputed calls from the PCR reads with MiXCR, one row per CDR3 protein. Among hundreds of thousands of distinct CDR3 sequences listed, about 12% were seen once. CDR1 SGHRS and CDR2 YFSETQ come from the germline V gene. The CDR3 runs 17 residues. The V and J ends lost 4 bases and 3 bases, in that order; junction bases with no gene match: 11. The sample in question was PBMCs, obtained before TCRalphabeta/CD19-depleted stem cell transplant. The chain couples TRBV5-1 to TRBJ2-3, with 10 bases aligning to TRBD2. The sequence derives from a girl aged 2 to 10 with congenital amegakaryocytic thrombocytopenia, due to receive a stem cell transplant. The CDR3 loop is CASSGTLGLANTDTQYF. The CDR3, as DNA: TGCGCCAGCAGCGGCACCTTGGGACTAGCGAATACAGATACGCAGTATTTT.